A few counts support the clone carrying this T cell receptor beta chain. What it recognizes is unknown. The data stem from a study of response to subunit inactivated influenza vaccine. TCRdb reprocessed the RT-PCR reads via MiXCR and lists one record per CDR3 protein. The sample includes some 800,000 distinct CDR3 sequences, 21% of them seen just once. General study results and limits: With each seasonal influenza vaccination, the authors suggested, few new T cells are recruited.

The TCR comes from a man aged 45 to 65 who received an inactivated influenza vaccine. The material sequenced was PBMCs from blood, taken less than 6 days after vaccination.

CDR3 coding DNA: TGTGCCAGCAGCCCGACGGGACGGGAAGGTGAAAAACTGTTTTTT. Translated, it gives CASSPTGREGEKLFF. The chain has TRBV3-1 and TRBJ1-4; D possibly corresponds to TRBD1 (5 bases). This CDR3 spans 15 amino acids. Germline loops: CDR1 LGHDT, CDR2 YNNKEL (reference sequence). V lost 4 bases to trimming and J lost 7 bases, with 16 bases between them.